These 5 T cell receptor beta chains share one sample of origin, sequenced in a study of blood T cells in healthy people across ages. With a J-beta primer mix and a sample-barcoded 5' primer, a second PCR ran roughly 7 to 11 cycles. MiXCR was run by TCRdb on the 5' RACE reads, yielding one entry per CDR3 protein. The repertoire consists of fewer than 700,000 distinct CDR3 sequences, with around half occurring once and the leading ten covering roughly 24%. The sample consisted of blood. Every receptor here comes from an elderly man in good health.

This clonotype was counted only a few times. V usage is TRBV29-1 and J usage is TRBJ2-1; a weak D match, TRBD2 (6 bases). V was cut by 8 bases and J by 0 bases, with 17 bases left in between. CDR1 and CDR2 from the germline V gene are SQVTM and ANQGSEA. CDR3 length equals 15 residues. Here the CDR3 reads CSTPLRGSSYNEQFF. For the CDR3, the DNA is TGCAGCACTCCGTTACGGGGGAGCTCCTACAATGAGCAGTTCTTC.

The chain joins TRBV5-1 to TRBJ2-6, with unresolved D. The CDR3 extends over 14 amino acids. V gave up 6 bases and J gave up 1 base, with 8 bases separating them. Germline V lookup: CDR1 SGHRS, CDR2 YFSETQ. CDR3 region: CASTTTSGANVLTF. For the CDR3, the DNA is TGCGCCAGCACGACAACATCTGGGGCCAACGTCCTGACTTTC.

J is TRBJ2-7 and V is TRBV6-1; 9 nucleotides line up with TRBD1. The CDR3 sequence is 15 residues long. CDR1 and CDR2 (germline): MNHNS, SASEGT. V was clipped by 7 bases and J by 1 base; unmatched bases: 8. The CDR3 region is CASKAGGQGSYEQYF. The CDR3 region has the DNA TGTGCCAGCAAAGCCGGAGGACAGGGGTCCTACGAGCAGTACTTC.

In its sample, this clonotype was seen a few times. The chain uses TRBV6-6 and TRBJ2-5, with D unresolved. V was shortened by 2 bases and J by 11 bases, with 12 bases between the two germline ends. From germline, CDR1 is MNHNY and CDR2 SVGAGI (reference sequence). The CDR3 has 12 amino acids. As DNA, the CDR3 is TGTGCCAGCAGTTACCTGGGCAATGAGCAGTACTTC. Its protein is CASSYLGNEQYF.

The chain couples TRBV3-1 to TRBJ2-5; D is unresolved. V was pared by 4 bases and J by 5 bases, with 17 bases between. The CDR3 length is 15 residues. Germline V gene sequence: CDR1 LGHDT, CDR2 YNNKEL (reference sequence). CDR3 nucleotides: TGTGCCAGCAGCCGCCCGCAGACTTCTTTCGAGACCCAGTACTTC. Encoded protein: CASSRPQTSFETQYF.